These 10 T cell receptor beta chains share one sample of origin, sequenced in a study of control samples from healthy donors and cancer patients. Only in-frame clones appear in the TCRdb table, and some are missing; sequencing was by immunoSEQ multiplex PCR. Altogether 100,000 to 150,000 clones are present, approximately 90% being singletons, with the ten largest covering roughly 9.4%. The specimen sequenced was blood. The receptor source for this set is a man aged 18 to 29 in good health.

The rearrangement links TRBV19 to TRBJ1-6, with D perhaps TRBD1 (6 bases). V was trimmed by 3 bases and J by 6 bases, leaving 12 bases between them. This CDR3 has 15 amino acids. Germline V gives CDR1 LNHDA, CDR2 SQIVND (reference sequence). CDR3 region: CASSIGQRFNSPLHF. The DNA of the CDR3 is TGTGCCAGTAGTATTGGACAGAGGTTTAATTCACCCCTCCACTTT.

This clone was recorded once. The V and J genes are TRBV12-3 or TRBV12-4 and TRBJ1-2, with D perhaps TRBD1 (6 bases). Trimming pared 7 bases from V and 4 bases from J, leaving 13 bases between. The CDR3 contains 13 residues. The CDR3 bases are TGTGCCAGCACCATACAGGGTCCCTATGGCTACACCTTC. It codes for CASTIQGPYGYTF.

The CDR3 region is CASSQDTDRYQETQYF. The CDR3 nucleotides read TGCGCCAGCAGCCAAGATACGGACAGGTACCAAGAGACCCAGTACTTC. The chain recombines TRBV4-1 with TRBJ2-5, with 7 bases that match TRBD1. Germline V lookup: CDR1 MGHRA, CDR2 YSYEKL. V trimming: 0 bases; J trimming: 0 bases; junction bases outside the gene matches: 4. The CDR3 has 16 residues.

The rearrangement links TRBV5-1 to TRBJ2-1; D unresolved. The CDR3 is 12 residues long. Germline CDR1 SGHRS, CDR2 YFSETQ. Trimming took off 0 bases at V and 7 bases at J, with 5 bases between the two ends. As DNA, the CDR3 is TGCGCCAGCAGCTTGGCACGGAATGAGCAGTTCTTC. Protein: CASSLARNEQFF.

This chain joins TRBV6-5 and TRBJ2-2; 7 bases agree with TRBD2. The germline CDR1 and CDR2 sequences are MNHEY and SVGAGI. CDR3 size: 15 residues. V was clipped by 2 bases and J by 3 bases; unmatched bases: 3. In DNA form, the CDR3 reads TGTGCCAGCAGTTACGGGAGGGCGGACACCGGGGAGCTGTTTTTT. It translates to CASSYGRADTGELFF.

The count of this clone is one. The rearrangement links TRBV24-1 to TRBJ2-7, with D hard to call. Germline loops: CDR1 KGHDR, CDR2 SFDVKD. The CDR3 contains 13 residues. Trimming took off 5 bases at V and 2 bases at J, with 9 bases between the two ends. CDR3 protein: CATSGRDPYEQYF. The CDR3 DNA reads TGTGCCACCAGTGGCCGAGATCCCTACGAGCAGTACTTC.

V and J are TRBV27 and TRBJ2-1, with D uncertain. Germline V gives CDR1 MNHEY, CDR2 SMNVEV (reference sequence). This CDR3 is built from 13 residues. The V and J ends lost 2 bases and 6 bases respectively, with 8 bases between them. CDR3 sequence (DNA): TGTGCCAGCAGTTTAGGGTCTATCAATGAGCAGTTCTTC. The encoded protein is CASSLGSINEQFF.

This chain joins TRBV19 and TRBJ2-7; 7 nucleotides align to TRBD1. CDR1 and CDR2 (germline): LNHDA, SQIVND (reference sequence). This CDR3 spans 16 amino acids. V was pared by 0 bases and J by 6 bases, with 11 bases of the junction left unmatched. The CDR3 region has the DNA TGTGCCAGTAGTATAGAGGGAAGGGGGCCCCTGGGCGAGCAGTACTTC. It is translated as CASSIEGRGPLGEQYF.

This chain joins TRBV4-1 and TRBJ1-5, with D unresolved. The CDR3 covers 13 residues. V lost 2 bases and J 5 bases, leaving 7 bases between the germline ends. Germline-derived CDR1 and CDR2 are MGHRA and YSYEKL. The CDR3 loop is CASSQLQDQPQHF. CDR3 nucleotide sequence: TGCGCCAGCAGCCAACTTCAAGATCAGCCCCAGCATTTT.

This rearrangement joins TRBV2 to TRBJ1-6, with D perhaps matching TRBD1 (6 bases). In germline, CDR1 is SNHLY, CDR2 FYNNEI. V lost 4 bases to trimming and J lost 9 bases, with 16 bases between them. This CDR3 comprises 15 residues. For the CDR3, the DNA is TGTGCCAGCAGTGCCAGGGGAAGCCAGATTTCACCCCTCCACTTT. Translation gives CASSARGSQISPLHF.